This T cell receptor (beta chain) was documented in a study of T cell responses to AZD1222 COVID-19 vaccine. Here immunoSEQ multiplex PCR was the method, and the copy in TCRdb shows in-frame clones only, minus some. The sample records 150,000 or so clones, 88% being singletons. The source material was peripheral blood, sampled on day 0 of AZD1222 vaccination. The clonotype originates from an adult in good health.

DNA of the CDR3: TGTGCCAGCTCAGAGAGACAGGGCTGGGGCACTGAAGCTTTCTTT. It codes for CASSERQGWGTEAFF. This sequence joins TRBV18 and TRBJ1-1; TRBD1 agrees at 7 bases. CDR3 length: 15 residues. From germline, CDR1 is KGHSH and CDR2 LQKENI. Trimming at V came to 5 bases and at J to 4 bases, leaving 10 bases not matched to a gene. The full variable domain, rest sourced from reference TRBV18 and TRBJ1-1, is NAGVMQNPRHLVRRRGQEARLRCSPMKGHSHVYWYRQLPEEGLKFMVYLQKENIIDESGMPKERFSAEFPKEGPSILRIQQVVRGDSAAYFCASSERQGWGTEAFFGQGTRLTVV.